Reported below is one T cell receptor (beta chain). No antigen is known for it. Clones were sequenced by immunoSEQ multiplex PCR, and TCRdb holds only the in-frame ones, with some missing. Among about 120,000 clones, about 90% were seen once, and the ten largest hold over 8.5%. These data are taken from a study of T cell responses to AZD1222 COVID-19 vaccine. Study-level points and caveats: All repertoire sampling was performed exclusively after the peak T cell response.

Germline CDR1 and CDR2: LNHDA and SQIVND (reference sequence). This CDR3 contains 15 residues. V was trimmed by 4 bases and J by 4 bases, leaving 15 bases between them. The sample consisted of peripheral blood, taken on day 0 of AZD1222 vaccination. The source is an adult in good health. The rearrangement joins TRBV19 to TRBJ2-3; D is possibly TRBD2 (7 bases). DNA of the CDR3: TGTGCCAGTAGTAGGTGGGGGGGCGTTGCAGATACGCAGTATTTT. As protein: CASSRWGGVADTQYF.